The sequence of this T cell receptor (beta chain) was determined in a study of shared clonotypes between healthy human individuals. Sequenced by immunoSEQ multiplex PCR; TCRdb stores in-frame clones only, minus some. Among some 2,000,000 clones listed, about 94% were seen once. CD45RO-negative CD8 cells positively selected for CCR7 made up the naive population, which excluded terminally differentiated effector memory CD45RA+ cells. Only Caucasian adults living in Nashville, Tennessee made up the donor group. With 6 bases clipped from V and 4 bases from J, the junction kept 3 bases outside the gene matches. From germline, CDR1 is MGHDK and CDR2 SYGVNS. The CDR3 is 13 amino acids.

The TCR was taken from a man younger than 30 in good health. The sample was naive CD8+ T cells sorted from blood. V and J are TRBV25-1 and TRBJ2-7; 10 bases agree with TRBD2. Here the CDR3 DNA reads TGTGCCAGCAGCGGACTAGCGGCTTACGAGCAGTACTTC. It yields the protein CASSGLAAYEQYF.